These T cell receptor beta chains were read from a single sample in a study of T cell repertoires in aging, cancer and after chemotherapy. TCRdb itself ran the multiplex PCR reads through MiXCR, one entry per CDR3 protein. The sample lists about 14,000 distinct CDR3 sequences, about 25% occurring once. The source material was blood. These TCRs come from a human donor in good health. CDR3s include the opening cysteine and the closing phenylalanine or tryptophan. D genes are given only for firm matches. Size is omitted from some rows. Given values are once, few, many or a class for expanded clones.

CDR3 DNA,CDR3 protein,V gene,D gene,clone size,J gene
TGTGCCAGCAGCAAGAACAGGGGGCCGGGGGAGACCCAGTACTTC,CASSKNRGPGETQYF,TRBV6-6,TRBD1,-,TRBJ2-5
TGTGCCAGCAGCTCCGGTTGGGGGGATAATGAAAAACTGTTTTTT,CASSSGWGDNEKLFF,TRBV13,-,-,TRBJ1-4
TGCGCCAGCAGCTATCACCCCGTATACAGGGGAACTAATGAAAAACTGTTTTTT,CASSYHPVYRGTNEKLFF,TRBV4-3,TRBD1,few,TRBJ1-4
TGCAGCGTTGAATTGGGGCCCACTGGCAATCAGCCCCAGCATTTT,CSVELGPTGNQPQHF,TRBV29-1,-,-,TRBJ1-5
TGTGCCAGCAGCTTAAGAGGGTCTGGAAACACCATATATTTT,CASSLRGSGNTIYF,TRBV7-9,-,-,TRBJ1-3
TGTGCCAGCAGTCTAGGGGGAGAACTTGCTGGAAACACCATATATTTT,CASSLGGELAGNTIYF,TRBV28,-,few,TRBJ1-3
TGTGCCAGCAGCCCAGGACAGGGAGGATTGTGGGGAAACACCATATATTTT,CASSPGQGGLWGNTIYF,TRBV9,TRBD1,-,TRBJ1-3
TGTGCCAGCAGCGTAGAAAGTTTTGGTACGCAGTATTTT,CASSVESFGTQYF,TRBV9,-,-,TRBJ2-3
TGTGCCAGCAGCTCTACTAGCGCCGCGAACACCGGGGAGCTGTTTTTT,CASSSTSAANTGELFF,TRBV6-6,TRBD2,-,TRBJ2-2
TGTGCCAGCAGCGTATTCGGGGGCGCGGGATCTGGAAACACCATATATTTT,CASSVFGGAGSGNTIYF,TRBV9,-,-,TRBJ1-3
TGCAGCGGCGGGACTTACAATGAGCAGTTCTTC,CSGGTYNEQFF,TRBV29-1,-,medium-sized,TRBJ2-1
TGTGCCAGCAGCTTAGTTTCGGGGGGGCCGGATACGCAGTATTTT,CASSLVSGGPDTQYF,TRBV7-9,TRBD2,-,TRBJ2-3
TGTGCCAGCAGCTCCGGACCAATCACGGACACTGAAGCTTTCTTT,CASSSGPITDTEAFF,TRBV13,-,many,TRBJ1-1
TGTGCCAGCAGTCCGGTTGACAGAGTTGATGAAAAACTGTTTTTT,CASSPVDRVDEKLFF,TRBV28,-,-,TRBJ1-4
TGTGCCAGCAGCTTAGGCCTGAATGAGCAGTTCTTC,CASSLGLNEQFF,TRBV11-2,-,few,TRBJ2-1
TGTGCCAGCAGTTTTCAGGGGGCTAGCTACGAGCAGTACTTC,CASSFQGASYEQYF,TRBV27,TRBD1,once,TRBJ2-7
TGTGCCAGCAGTGAAGTTCACTATGGCTACACCTTC,CASSEVHYGYTF,TRBV6-5,-,few,TRBJ1-2
TGTGCCAGCAGTTTAGGGACAGGGTGGGAAGGAGACTTC,CASSLGTGWEGDF,TRBV28,TRBD1,-,TRBJ2-7
TGTGCCAGCAGTTACTCGAAGGGGGCAGGGCTTAGTGAAAAACTGTTTTTT,CASSYSKGAGLSEKLFF,TRBV6-6,TRBD1,few,TRBJ1-4
TGTGCCAGCAGTCTCACAGGGGGCCCAACCGGGGAGCTGTTTTTT,CASSLTGGPTGELFF,TRBV12-3/TRBV12-4,TRBD1,few,TRBJ2-2
TGTGCCAGCAGGAACCGGGACCGGTATGGCTACACCTTC,CASRNRDRYGYTF,TRBV28,-,few,TRBJ1-2
TGCGCCAGCAGCCAAGATCCTCGTTCTCAGGGGAAAAGTGGCTACACCTTC,CASSQDPRSQGKSGYTF,TRBV4-2,-,-,TRBJ1-2
TGTGCCAGCAGTGGGGGACTAGTAGGCACAGATACGCAGTATTTT,CASSGGLVGTDTQYF,TRBV6-1,TRBD2,few,TRBJ2-3
TGCAGCGTTGAAGGAACAGGGGCTGGAAACACCATATATTTT,CSVEGTGAGNTIYF,TRBV29-1,TRBD1,large,TRBJ1-3
TGTGCCAGCTCACCCTCCGCGGGACTAGCGTTTGCGGGCACAGATACGCAGTATTTT,CASSPSAGLAFAGTDTQYF,TRBV18,TRBD2,few,TRBJ2-3
TGCAGTGCTAGAGGGGGGGGGAATCAGCCCCAGCATTTT,CSARGGGNQPQHF,TRBV20-1,-,many,TRBJ1-5
TGCGCCAGCAGTGAGGGATCCTACGAGCAGTACTTC,CASSEGSYEQYF,TRBV10-1,-,few,TRBJ2-7
TGTGCCAGCAGCTTAACGCGCTTTGGGGGGAACACTGAAGCTTTCTTT,CASSLTRFGGNTEAFF,TRBV7-3,-,few,TRBJ1-1
TGTGCCAGCAGCTTGGACAGGAGGCTACTGTTTTTT,CASSLDRRLLFF,TRBV5-1,TRBD1,-,TRBJ1-4
TGTGCCAGCAGTGAAGGGTCATCGTACACCGGGGAGCTGTTTTTT,CASSEGSSYTGELFF,TRBV2,-,-,TRBJ2-2
TGTGCCAGCAGTTACCGGGGACCCTATAATTCACCCCTCCACTTT,CASSYRGPYNSPLHF,TRBV6-2/TRBV6-3,-,once,TRBJ1-6
TGTGCCATCAGTGGGACAGGGGGAAGTGGTACTGAAGCTTTCTTT,CAISGTGGSGTEAFF,TRBV10-3,TRBD1,few,TRBJ1-1
TGTGCCAGTAGTACCAACCCGGGGAGTCCGAACACTGAAGCTTTCTTT,CASSTNPGSPNTEAFF,TRBV19,-,few,TRBJ1-1
TGTGCCAGCAGCCCATTTCCGGGACAGTCAAACATTCAGTACTTC,CASSPFPGQSNIQYF,TRBV7-9,TRBD1,-,TRBJ2-4
TGTGCCAGCAGCTCCCCCGGGGGAACAGTGCCGATCTTCTCTGGAAACACCATATATTTT,CASSSPGGTVPIFSGNTIYF,TRBV7-2,-,few,TRBJ1-3
TGCAGTGCTAGAGAGTCCAAGATTGTTTACGAGCAGTACTTC,CSARESKIVYEQYF,TRBV20-1,-,many,TRBJ2-7
TGTGCCTGGAGTCGAGCCGGGACAGGGCGCACTGAAGCTTTCTTT,CAWSRAGTGRTEAFF,TRBV30,TRBD1,-,TRBJ1-1
TGTGCCAGCAGTTTACCGACAGGGGATAACTATGGCTACACCTTC,CASSLPTGDNYGYTF,TRBV28,TRBD1,-,TRBJ1-2
TGTGCCTGGCAAAATGTCCAGCGAGAGACCCAGTACTTC,CAWQNVQRETQYF,TRBV30,-,few,TRBJ2-5
TGTGCCAGCAGTAGACAGGGGATGTCTTACAATGAGCAGTTCTTC,CASSRQGMSYNEQFF,TRBV7-3,TRBD1,once,TRBJ2-1
TGTGCCAGCAAACGAGGGAGATCCGGAAACACCATATATTTT,CASKRGRSGNTIYF,TRBV14,-,few,TRBJ1-3
TGTGCCAGCAGTTATCCCGGCGACAGGGGACCCACTAACTATGGCTACACCTTC,CASSYPGDRGPTNYGYTF,TRBV6-2/TRBV6-3,TRBD1,-,TRBJ1-2
TGTGCCAGCAGCTTACGCGGTGTGGGACTAGCGGGGAACAATGAGCAGTTCTTC,CASSLRGVGLAGNNEQFF,TRBV11-2,TRBD2,-,TRBJ2-1
TGTGCCAGCAGGACAGTTACAGATACGCAGTATTTT,CASRTVTDTQYF,TRBV6-5,-,few,TRBJ2-3
TGTGCCATCCGTAGCCCCCTGAAGACAGGGCGATTTAACTATGGCTACACCTTC,CAIRSPLKTGRFNYGYTF,TRBV10-3,TRBD1,few,TRBJ1-2
TGTGCCAGCAGCTTAGATCCGGGGACGGACTATGGCTACACCTTC,CASSLDPGTDYGYTF,TRBV11-2,-,-,TRBJ1-2
TGTGCCAGCTCACCCAAGCCACCAGGGGCATCCTATGGCTACACCTTC,CASSPKPPGASYGYTF,TRBV18,-,-,TRBJ1-2
TGTGCCAGCACCGTAGGAGGGGTCTCCTACTATGGCTACACCTTC,CASTVGGVSYYGYTF,TRBV6-2/TRBV6-3,-,few,TRBJ1-2
TGTGCCAGCAGTTCGGGACGGAACTATGGCTACACCTTC,CASSSGRNYGYTF,TRBV12-3/TRBV12-4,-,few,TRBJ1-2